The entry below gives a single TCR beta chain sequence along with its context. Its antigen has not been determined. No base qualities exist here, and no much larger clone lies one base off it. The entry originates in a study of cytomegalovirus exposure and HLA in healthy donors (dated by TCRdb to the late 2010s). General notes on the study: A later analysis indicated that the 100 to 150 validation repertoires were generated on the platform also employed for the 670 or so repertoires of the first cohort. The aim of the study was to test whether cataloging public T cell receptors could identify signatures of past pathogen exposure. High-throughput TCR immunosequencing, statistical association of individual TCRs with disease status, and machine learning were combined to predict cytomegalovirus infection status. Besides the first cohort of roughly 700 subjects, a separate validation cohort made up of over 100 different subjects was used.

The donors were included in the validation cohort of 100 to 150 subjects, a group kept apart from the roughly 610-subject first cohort. Library method: the immunoSEQ multiplex PCR assay. In the source study's methods: A statistical classification framework was built to diagnose cytomegalovirus status from the catalog of TCR beta chain sequences. As stored in TCRdb, this immuneACCESS dataset retains in-frame rearrangements with V and J assigned. A fraction of the clones does not appear; measured against another copy, unresolved V genes explain less than half of the discrepancy, and the remainder lacks a known reason. The V and J calls and clone size come from that table; D and trimming were worked out from the DNA. In this sample the table shows more than 250,000 clones, roughly 88% of which occur a single time. The leading ten clones occupy more than 0.8% of the sample. General conclusions and limits of the study: The classifier was reported to diagnose cytomegalovirus status with high specificity and sensitivity in both the original and validation cohorts. According to the authors, the approach could potentially be generalized to other disease states and immunological phenotypes. In vitro tests confirmed that a few of the cytomegalovirus-associated TCR beta chains recognize cytomegalovirus antigens. Across donors, most TCR sequences were observed very rarely, whereas some public TCRs were present in many individuals. A later analysis lacked HLA typing for the validation cohort, so it scored co-occurrence in that cohort across all 110 or so repertoires. In the study, around 150 TCR beta chains were listed as associated with cytomegalovirus. In a later analysis, TCRs clustered in the first cohort were found to also tend to co-occur in the roughly 130 validation repertoires, with approximately 95% of cluster scores above 0.

Sequences were obtained from PBMCs. The receptor was derived from a woman aged 18-29 years in good health and CMV-seronegative.

The CDR3 is CASSIPTSGFYSYEQYF. The DNA sequence is TGTGCCAGTAGTATTCCGACTAGCGGATTCTACTCCTACGAGCAGTACTTC. The chain joins TRBV19 to TRBJ2-7; 9 central bases correspond to TRBD2. Trimming removed 3 bases from V and 0 bases from J; the gene matches leave 9 bases unexplained. CDR1 and CDR2 (LNHDA, SQIVND) derive from the germline V gene (reference sequence). Counted from cysteine to phenylalanine, this CDR3 has 17 amino acids. The sequence is cut down to CDR3 DNA, 51 bases in frame from base 1.